Listed below are T cell receptor beta chains from one sample, sequenced in a study of cytomegalovirus exposure and HLA in healthy donors. Repertoires were generated with immunoSEQ multiplex PCR, while TCRdb's copy carries only in-frame clones and drops some. Among approximately 120,000 clones, 73% were seen once, and the ten largest hold over 7.5%. The source material was PBMCs. These receptors were collected from a man between 35 and 55 years old in good health and CMV-seronegative. CDR3s include the opening cysteine and the closing phenylalanine or tryptophan. D genes are given only for firm matches. The size entry is marked missing in some rows and otherwise reads once, few, many or a size class.

TRBJ1-5 TRBD1 TRBV7-2 NA CASSRRTGLNQPQHF TGTGCCAGCAGCCGCCGGACAGGCCTTAATCAGCCCCAGCATTTT
TRBJ1-5 NA TRBV4-3 NA CASSQDGGTLQPQHF TGCGCCAGCAGCCAAGACGGCGGGACTCTTCAGCCCCAGCATTTT
TRBJ2-2 NA TRBV9 NA CASSVGWQTGELFF TGTGCCAGCAGCGTAGGGTGGCAAACCGGGGAGCTGTTTTTT
TRBJ1-4 NA TRBV11-2 NA CASSLAGGDNAELFF TGTGCCAGCAGCTTGGCCGGGGGGGATAATGCGGAACTGTTTTTT
TRBJ1-3 TRBD1 TRBV5-5 NA CASSLGQPGNTIYF TGTGCCAGCAGCCTGGGACAGCCCGGAAACACCATATATTTT
TRBJ1-1 NA TRBV9 NA CASSVVEGAAFF TGTGCCAGCAGCGTAGTGGAGGGTGCGGCTTTCTTT
TRBJ1-1 NA TRBV25-1 NA CASSDIPTGLKTEAFF TGTGCCAGCAGTGACATACCTACAGGGCTGAAGACTGAAGCTTTCTTT
TRBJ2-7 TRBD1 TRBV14 NA CASSSTGAEDEQYF TGTGCCAGCAGCTCGACAGGGGCCGAGGACGAGCAGTACTTC
TRBJ2-7 NA TRBV19 NA CASSTLYTGPYEQYF TGTGCCAGTAGTACTCTTTACACAGGGCCCTACGAGCAGTACTTC
TRBJ1-2 TRBD1 TRBV28 NA CATSARGRNYGYTF TGTGCCACCTCCGCCAGGGGGCGTAACTATGGCTACACCTTC
TRBJ2-7 TRBD2 TRBV7-2 NA CASSQLAGTPYEQYF TGTGCCAGCAGCCAACTAGCGGGGACCCCCTACGAGCAGTACTTC
TRBJ1-2 NA TRBV9 NA CASSVGGGNYGYTF TGTGCCAGCAGCGTCGGGGGAGGGAACTATGGCTACACCTTC
TRBJ2-7 TRBD1 TRBV2 NA CASSDMRTGPYEQYF TGTGCCAGCAGTGACATGAGGACAGGGCCCTACGAGCAGTACTTC
TRBJ2-5 NA TRBV5-4 NA CASSSGAGAGETQYF TGTGCCAGCAGCTCCGGGGCGGGGGCGGGAGAGACCCAGTACTTC
TRBJ1-5 NA TRBV21-1 NA CASSKEGANQPQHF TGTGCCAGCAGCAAAGAGGGGGCGAATCAGCCCCAGCATTTT
TRBJ1-4 NA TRBV9 few CASSQTPVGGSNEKLFF TGTGCCAGCAGCCAGACCCCAGTAGGCGGGTCTAATGAAAAACTGTTTTTT
TRBJ2-4 TRBD2 TRBV7-9 NA CASSFVGGTTGDIQYF TGTGCCAGCAGCTTCGTGGGAGGGACTACGGGGGACATTCAGTACTTC
TRBJ1-1 TRBD1 TRBV6-5 few CASTLQGMNTEAFF TGTGCCAGCACTCTACAGGGGATGAACACTGAAGCTTTCTTT
TRBJ1-5 NA TRBV15 NA CATSRDLDILNQPQHF TGTGCCACCAGCAGAGATCTCGACATTCTTAATCAGCCCCAGCATTTT
TRBJ1-5 TRBD1 TRBV5-8 NA CASSLTGGNQPQHF TGTGCCAGCAGCCTTACAGGGGGGAATCAGCCCCAGCATTTT
TRBJ2-7 NA TRBV6-5 NA CASSYRTQGTYEQYF TGTGCCAGCAGTTACCGCACCCAGGGAACCTACGAGCAGTACTTC
TRBJ2-3 TRBD2 TRBV27 NA CASSPGGLAGGRSTQYF TGTGCCAGCTCCCCCGGAGGACTAGCGGGGGGGCGGAGTACGCAGTATTTT
TRBJ2-3 NA TRBV2 NA CASPPGGPSDTQYF TGTGCCAGCCCCCCTGGGGGCCCGTCAGATACGCAGTATTTT
TRBJ2-3 TRBD2 TRBV25-1 NA CASSGSASGGPRGTQYF TGTGCCAGCAGTGGGAGTGCTAGCGGGGGGCCCAGAGGAACGCAGTATTTT
TRBJ1-2 TRBD1 TRBV2 NA CASSAPGQHFPNYGYTF TGTGCCAGCAGCGCACCGGGACAGCATTTCCCCAACTATGGCTACACCTTC
TRBJ1-4 NA TRBV19 NA CASSTGRVVEKLFF TGTGCCAGTAGTACAGGGCGAGTGGTTGAAAAACTGTTTTTT
TRBJ2-3 TRBD2 TRBV28 NA CASSRGGDSTDTQYF TGTGCCAGCAGCCGCGGGGGGGATAGCACAGATACGCAGTATTTT
TRBJ2-3 NA TRBV19 NA CASSGRQVDITDTQYF TGTGCCAGTAGTGGAAGACAGGTCGATATCACAGATACGCAGTATTTT
TRBJ2-5 TRBD1 TRBV4-1 NA CASSLPGQDGETQYF TGCGCCAGCAGCCTGCCGGGACAGGATGGAGAGACCCAGTACTTC
TRBJ2-4 NA TRBV7-2 NA CASSLGFSGRLAKNIQYF TGTGCCAGCAGCTTAGGCTTCAGCGGACGTTTAGCCAAAAACATTCAGTACTTC
TRBJ2-7 NA TRBV28 NA CASSSVASTYEQYF TGTGCCAGCAGTTCCGTTGCGTCTACCTACGAGCAGTACTTC
TRBJ1-1 TRBD1 TRBV29-1 NA CSVESYRGRPEAFF TGCAGCGTTGAATCATACAGGGGGAGGCCTGAAGCTTTCTTT
TRBJ1-2 NA TRBV19 NA CASSALPSSLYGYTF TGTGCCAGTTCTGCCCTACCTAGCTCCCTCTATGGCTACACCTTC
TRBJ2-3 NA TRBV6-5 NA CASSRGQPTDTQYF TGTGCCAGCAGCCGCGGACAGCCCACAGATACGCAGTATTTT
TRBJ1-1 NA TRBV7-9 few CASSSRFNTEAFF TGTGCCAGCAGCTCACGGTTTAACACTGAAGCTTTCTTT
TRBJ1-2 TRBD1 TRBV5-1 once CASSLGDSGVSGYTF TGCGCCAGCAGCTTGGGGGACAGTGGGGTATCGGGCTACACCTTC
TRBJ1-2 NA TRBV6-1 NA CASNPRDTYYGYTF TGTGCCAGCAATCCCAGGGACACCTACTATGGCTACACCTTC
TRBJ2-5 NA TRBV15 NA CATSRVNGVEQYF TGTGCCACCAGCAGAGTAAACGGGGTAGAGCAGTACTTC
TRBJ2-1 TRBD2 TRBV4-2 few CASSQEPIPGTSSYNEQFF TGTGCCAGCAGCCAAGAACCAATCCCCGGGACTAGCTCCTACAATGAGCAGTTCTTC
TRBJ2-3 NA TRBV19 NA CASSSQGLDTQYF TGTGCCAGTAGTTCCCAGGGTTTAGATACGCAGTATTTT
TRBJ1-5 NA TRBV2 NA CASSEVSARGNQPQHF TGTGCCAGCAGTGAAGTTTCGGCCAGGGGCAATCAGCCCCAGCATTTT
TRBJ2-7 TRBD2 TRBV28 NA CASSFSGASYEQYF TGTGCCAGCAGTTTCAGCGGGGCCTCCTACGAGCAGTACTTC
TRBJ1-5 NA TRBV4-2 NA CASSQEGRQGNQPQHF TGTGCCAGCAGCCAAGAAGGTAGGCAGGGCAATCAGCCCCAGCATTTT
TRBJ2-4 TRBD2 TRBV6-6 NA CASSYSNGGAKNIQYF TGTGCCAGCAGTTACTCAAACGGGGGGGCCAAAAACATTCAGTACTTC
TRBJ2-2 NA TRBV7-9 few CASSAEDYSTGELFF TGTGCCAGCAGCGCGGAAGACTATTCCACCGGGGAGCTGTTTTTT
TRBJ2-1 NA TRBV5-4 NA CASSFPGIRSGEQFF TGTGCCAGCAGCTTCCCCGGGATCAGGTCCGGTGAGCAGTTCTTC
TRBJ2-7 TRBD1 TRBV2 NA CASRGQAPGEQYF TGTGCCAGCAGGGGACAGGCACCTGGGGAGCAGTACTTC
TRBJ1-1 TRBD1 TRBV4-2 NA CASSQERGRNTEAFF TGTGCCAGCAGTCAAGAGAGGGGGCGAAACACTGAAGCTTTCTTT
TRBJ1-6 NA TRBV28 NA CASSLGQGNSPLHF TGTGCCAGCAGTTTAGGTCAGGGGAATTCACCCCTCCACTTT
TRBJ1-3 NA TRBV14 NA CASSQFGEPGNTIYF TGTGCCAGCAGCCAGTTCGGGGAACCTGGAAACACCATATATTTT
TRBJ1-5 NA TRBV6-1 NA CASTSGGLQYQPQHF TGTGCCAGCACCTCGGGAGGGCTTCAGTATCAGCCCCAGCATTTT
TRBJ2-3 NA TRBV18 NA CASSMEDGGWSTDTQYF TGTGCCAGCTCAATGGAAGACGGGGGTTGGAGCACAGATACGCAGTATTTT
TRBJ2-7 NA TRBV2 NA CASLSSYEQYF TGTGCCAGCCTTAGCTCCTACGAGCAGTACTTC
TRBJ1-1 NA TRBV7-8 NA CASSPPRAAEAFF TGTGCCAGCAGCCCGCCCAGGGCGGCTGAAGCTTTCTTT
TRBJ2-6 NA TRBV4-3 once CASSLQDGRRVISGANVLTF TGCGCCAGCAGCCTTCAAGATGGGAGGCGGGTTATCTCTGGGGCCAACGTCCTGACTTTC